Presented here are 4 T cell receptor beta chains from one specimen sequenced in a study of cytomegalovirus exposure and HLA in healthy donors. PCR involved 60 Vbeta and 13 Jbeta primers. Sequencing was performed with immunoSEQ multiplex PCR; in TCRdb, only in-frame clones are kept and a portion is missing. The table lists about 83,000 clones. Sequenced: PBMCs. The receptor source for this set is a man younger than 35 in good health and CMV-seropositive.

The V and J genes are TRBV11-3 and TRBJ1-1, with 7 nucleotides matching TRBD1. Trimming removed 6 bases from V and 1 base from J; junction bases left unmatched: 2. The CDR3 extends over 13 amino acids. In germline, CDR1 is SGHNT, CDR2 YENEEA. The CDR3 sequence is CASSRQGNTEAFF. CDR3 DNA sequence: TGTGCCAGCAGTAGACAGGGGAACACTGAAGCTTTCTTT.

The chain's CDR3 is CASSPTGGSEQYF. The CDR3 DNA is TGTGCCAGCAGCCCAACAGGGGGCTCCGAGCAGTACTTC. V is TRBV6-5 and J is TRBJ2-7; 9 nucleotides align to TRBD1. Trimming took 6 bases from V and 6 from J; bases not matched to a gene: 6. The CDR3 extends over 13 amino acids. Germline V gene data show CDR1 as MNHEY and CDR2 as SVGAGI.

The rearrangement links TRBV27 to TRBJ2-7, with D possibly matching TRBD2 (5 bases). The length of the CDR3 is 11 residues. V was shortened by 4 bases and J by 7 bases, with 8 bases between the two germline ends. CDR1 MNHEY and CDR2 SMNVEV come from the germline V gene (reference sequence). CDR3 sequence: CASSSGVEQYF. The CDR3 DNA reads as TGTGCCAGCAGTTCCGGGGTTGAGCAGTACTTC.

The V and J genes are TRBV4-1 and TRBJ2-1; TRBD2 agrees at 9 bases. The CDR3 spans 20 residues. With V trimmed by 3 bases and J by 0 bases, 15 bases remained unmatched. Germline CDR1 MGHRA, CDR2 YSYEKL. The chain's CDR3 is CASSHRYTSGPLSSYNEQFF. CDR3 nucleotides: TGCGCCAGCAGCCATAGGTACACTAGCGGGCCCCTTTCCTCCTACAATGAGCAGTTCTTC.